A single sample is the source of the 26 T cell receptor beta chains below, sequenced in a study of tumor-infiltrating lymphocytes in localized non-small cell lung cancer. Only in-frame clones appear in the TCRdb table, and some are missing; sequencing was by immunoSEQ multiplex PCR. This sample has about 14,000 clones, with around 75% found just once. The specimen sequenced was lung tumor tissue. The source of these receptors is a human donor with non-small cell lung cancer.

The chain couples TRBV19 to TRBJ1-5; D possibly corresponds to TRBD1 (6 bases). The V end lost 7 bases, the J end lost 7 bases, and 17 bases lay between the germline ends. Germline CDR1 is LNHDA and CDR2 is SQIVND (reference sequence). The CDR3 is 14 amino acids. The CDR3 reads CASKGAGESQPQHF. The CDR3 bases are TGTGCCAGTAAAGGGGCAGGGGAAAGCCAGCCCCAGCATTTT.

The chain has TRBV5-1 and TRBJ1-1, with 8 bases lining up with TRBD1. This CDR3 is 15 amino acids long. In germline, CDR1 is SGHRS, CDR2 YFSETQ. With V trimmed by 3 bases and J by 0 bases, 4 bases remained unmatched. CDR3 nucleotide sequence: TGCGCCAGCAGCTACAGACAGGGGATGAACACTGAAGCTTTCTTT. Translated, it gives CASSYRQGMNTEAFF.

The rearrangement links TRBV28 to TRBJ2-5; D gene uncertain. CDR3 length: 15 amino acids. Trimming left V 6 bases short and J 7 bases short, with 21 bases between. Germline-derived CDR1 and CDR2 are MDHEN and SYDVKM. The CDR3 sequence: CASRLQSRALGTQYF. CDR3 coding DNA: TGTGCCAGCAGACTACAGAGCCGGGCGTTGGGGACCCAGTACTTC.

The chain couples TRBV5-1 to TRBJ2-6; TRBD1 is a possible D gene (6 bases). This CDR3 has 18 residues. Germline CDR1 reads SGHRS; CDR2 reads YFSETQ. Trimming pared 3 bases from V and 3 bases from J, leaving 19 bases between. CDR3 region: CASSSGWGRYLGANVLTF. The CDR3 DNA is TGCGCCAGCAGCTCGGGCTGGGGGCGGTATCTTGGGGCCAACGTCCTGACTTTC.

The chain joins TRBV19 to TRBJ1-2; 9 bases are a match to TRBD1. CDR1 is LNHDA, CDR2 SQIVND, per germline (reference sequence). The CDR3 runs to 17 residues. V was pared by 4 bases and J by 4 bases, with 13 bases of the junction left unmatched. Here the CDR3 reads CASSTANRGRGGYGYTF. CDR3 DNA sequence: TGTGCCAGTAGTACGGCGAACAGGGGGCGCGGGGGCTATGGCTACACCTTC.

The V and J genes are TRBV7-2 and TRBJ1-1; D unclear. CDR1 and CDR2 (germline): SGHTA, FQGNSA. There are 14 residues in the CDR3. The V end was cut by 6 bases, the J end by 4 bases, with 15 bases between. In DNA, the CDR3 is TGTGCCAGCAGGGAGTCGGCGCAGACCACTGAAGCTTTCTTT. This translates into CASRESAQTTEAFF. Supplemented by reference TRBV7-2 and TRBJ1-1, the full variable domain reads GAGVSQSPSNKVTEKGKDVELRCDPISGHTALYWYRQSLGQGLEFLIYFQGNSAPDKSGLPSDRFSAERTGGSVSTLTIQRTQQEDSAVYLCASRESAQTTEAFFGQGTRLTVV.

The CDR3 sequence: CASSLSPGTSLGNEQFF. The CDR3 DNA sequence: TGTGCCAGCAGTCTCTCCCCCGGGACTAGCTTGGGGAATGAGCAGTTCTTC. This chain connects TRBV27 to TRBJ2-1; TRBD2 matches at 9 bases. Per the germline V gene, CDR1 is MNHEY and CDR2 is SMNVEV (reference sequence). Trimming took 5 bases from V and 7 from J; bases not matched to a gene: 15. This CDR3 is 17 amino acids long.

This sequence joins TRBV7-9 and TRBJ1-1; 7 positions agree with TRBD1. This CDR3 is 14 amino acids long. CDR1 and CDR2 (germline): SEHNR, FQNEAQ (reference sequence). Trimming at V came to 5 bases and at J to 7 bases, leaving 10 bases not matched to a gene. The CDR3 here is CASSPQTGSLEAFF. The DNA of the CDR3 is TGTGCCAGCAGCCCGCAGACAGGGTCCCTTGAAGCTTTCTTT.

The CDR3 DNA reads as TGTGCCAGCAGCCCGCTAGCGGGAGGCTACGAGCAGTACTTC. Protein: CASSPLAGGYEQYF. The chain employs TRBV7-2 and TRBJ2-7; 11 bases match TRBD2. Trimming took 5 bases from V and 3 from J; bases not matched to a gene: 3. This CDR3 comprises 14 residues. Per the germline V gene, CDR1 is SGHTA and CDR2 is FQGNSA.

The rearrangement joins TRBV30 to TRBJ2-3; D gene ambiguous. The CDR3 has 12 amino acids. Per the germline V gene, CDR1 is GTSNPN and CDR2 is SVGIG (reference sequence). V was cut by 3 bases and J by 0 bases, with 4 bases left in between. CDR3 protein: CAWSVSTDTQYF. CDR3 DNA sequence: TGTGCCTGGAGCGTCAGCACAGATACGCAGTATTTT.

The V gene is TRBV11-3, the J gene TRBJ2-7; unclear D gene. The germline gives CDR1 SGHNT, CDR2 YENEEA. The CDR3 has 13 amino acids. With 4 bases removed from V and 7 bases from J, the gap between germline ends came to 14 bases. The DNA of the CDR3 is TGTGCCAGCAGCTCGCGACCGGTGGGGGAGCAGTACTTC. This sequence encodes CASSSRPVGEQYF.

This clone was seen a handful of times. The chain is built from TRBV6-6 and TRBJ1-5; perhaps TRBD1 as D (5 bases). The CDR3 contains 14 residues. Trimming took off 6 bases at V and 3 bases at J, with 12 bases between the two ends. Germline CDR1 MNHNY, CDR2 SVGAGI (reference sequence). CDR3 in DNA: TGTGCCAGCAGCACCGACAGTACCAATCAGCCCCAGCATTTT. Residues: CASSTDSTNQPQHF.

This clone ranks as medium-sized. V usage is TRBV5-1 and J usage is TRBJ1-3; D ambiguous. Trimming removed 4 bases at V and 0 bases at J, with 11 bases between. This CDR3 has 15 amino acids. In germline, CDR1 is SGHRS, CDR2 YFSETQ. The CDR3 sequence: CASSPDLGSGNTIYF. CDR3 DNA sequence: TGCGCCAGCAGCCCCGATCTGGGCTCTGGAAACACCATATATTTT.

This clone occurred once. The rearrangement joins TRBV7-2 to TRBJ1-1; 8 nucleotides align to TRBD1. In germline, CDR1 is SGHTA, CDR2 FQGNSA. This CDR3 spans 14 amino acids. J gave up 5 bases and V 4 bases, and 6 bases lay outside the gene matches. The CDR3 region is CASSWAGGETEAFF. Written as DNA, the CDR3 is TGTGCCAGCAGCTGGGCAGGGGGCGAGACTGAAGCTTTCTTT.

The V and J genes are TRBV6-1 and TRBJ2-7; 10 nucleotides line up with TRBD1. Germline assignment: CDR1 MNHNS and CDR2 SASEGT. The CDR3 is 14 residues long. After removal of 8 bases from V and 2 bases from J, the junction contained 6 bases not matched to a gene. This CDR3 reads CASSGQGNTYEQYF. Written as DNA, the CDR3 is TGTGCCAGCTCGGGACAGGGGAACACCTACGAGCAGTACTTC.

V usage is TRBV18 and J usage is TRBJ2-1, with D unclear. The CDR3 is 11 amino acids. From germline, CDR1 is KGHSH and CDR2 LQKENI. The ends were cut back, 3 bases at V and 10 bases at J, with 7 bases in the middle. CDR3 loop: CASSPQLEQFF. CDR3 in DNA: TGTGCCAGCTCACCCCAGTTGGAGCAGTTCTTC.

The count of this clone is one. The chain joins TRBV27 to TRBJ2-2, with D possibly TRBD1 on 6 matching bases. This CDR3 contains 15 residues. The V end lost 0 bases, the J end lost 7 bases, and 12 bases lay between the germline ends. Looked up from germline, CDR1 is MNHEY and CDR2 is SMNVEV (reference sequence). CDR3 coding DNA: TGTGCCAGCAGTTTATCGGCAGGGGTTGGCGGGGAGCTGTTTTTT. It encodes CASSLSAGVGGELFF.

This sequence joins TRBV29-1 and TRBJ1-2, with 9 bases identical to TRBD1. V lost 1 base to trimming and J lost 6 bases; unmatched junction nucleotides: 0. Per the germline V gene, CDR1 is SQVTM and CDR2 is ANQGSEA. The CDR3 loop spans 12 amino acids. The CDR3 sequence: CSVEGTGDGYTF. The CDR3 DNA is TGCAGCGTTGAAGGGACAGGGGATGGCTACACCTTC.

In the case of this clone: Other nucleotide sequences from this sample produce the same CDR3. The chain joins TRBV7-9 to TRBJ1-5; D gene uncertain. Trimming took off 1 base at V and 0 bases at J, with 7 bases between the two ends. In germline, CDR1 is SEHNR, CDR2 FQNEAQ (reference sequence). The CDR3 has 15 amino acids. In nucleotides, the CDR3 is TGTGCCAGCAGCTTAGGGGGATATAGCAATCAGCCCCAGCATTTT. Amino acids: CASSLGGYSNQPQHF.

V and J are TRBV25-1 and TRBJ2-1, with 14 bases matching TRBD2. Germline values: CDR1 MGHDK, CDR2 SYGVNS. The CDR3 covers 15 residues. The J segment lost 7 bases and the V segment lost 6 bases, leaving 5 bases of the junction unmatched. The CDR3 spells CASRLTSGRVNEQFF. The DNA for the CDR3 is TGTGCCAGCAGATTGACTAGCGGGAGGGTGAATGAGCAGTTCTTC. Based on the CDR3 plus reference TRBV25-1 and TRBJ2-1, the full variable domain is EADIYQTPRYLVIGTGKKITLECSQTMGHDKMYWYQQDPGMELHLIHYSYGVNSTEKGDLSSESTVSRIRTEHFPLTLESARPSHTSQYLCASRLTSGRVNEQFFGPGTRLTVL.

The chain is built from TRBV7-2 and TRBJ2-5, with D perhaps TRBD1 or TRBD2 (5 bases each). CDR1 is SGHTA, CDR2 FQGNSA, per germline. This CDR3 is 13 amino acids long. Trimming removed 2 bases at V and 4 bases at J, with 8 bases between. CDR3 region: CASSLNGGETQYF. In nucleotides, the CDR3 is TGTGCCAGCAGCTTAAATGGGGGAGAGACCCAGTACTTC.

The V call is TRBV14, the J call TRBJ2-3; TRBD1 matches 9 bases. V lost 0 bases and J lost 6; bases outside the gene matches: 4. From germline, CDR1 is SGHDN and CDR2 FVKESK. The CDR3 runs 15 residues. This CDR3 is CASSQDFGTGDTQYF. For the CDR3, the DNA is TGTGCCAGCAGCCAAGATTTCGGGACAGGGGATACGCAGTATTTT. The full variable domain, completed using reference TRBV14 and TRBJ2-3, is EAGVTQFPSHSVIEKGQTVTLRCDPISGHDNLYWYRRVMGKEIKFLLHFVKESKQDESGMPNNRFLAERTGGTYSTLKVQPAELEDSGVYFCASSQDFGTGDTQYFGPGTRLTVL.

This chain connects TRBV4-3 to TRBJ2-2; 10 bases are shared with TRBD1. The germline CDR1 and CDR2 sequences are LGHNA and YSLEER. The CDR3 loop spans 15 amino acids. The V and J ends lost 1 base and 4 bases, in that order; junction bases with no gene match: 0. DNA for the CDR3: TGCGCCAGCAGCCAAGGGACAGGGGGCACCGGGGAGCTGTTTTTT. Amino acid sequence: CASSQGTGGTGELFF.

The table lists this clone with a few counts. J is TRBJ2-7 and V is TRBV20-1; the D is unclear. The CDR3 length is 11 residues. Trimming shortened V by 3 bases and J by 5 bases, and 8 bases separated the two germline ends. CDR1 and CDR2 from the germline V gene are DFQATT and SNEGSKA (reference sequence). The CDR3 protein is CSASPYHEQYF. CDR3 coding DNA: TGCAGTGCTAGCCCCTACCACGAGCAGTACTTC.

The J gene is TRBJ1-2, the V gene TRBV4-1, with D unresolved. The V end lost 5 bases, the J end lost 7 bases, and 11 bases lay between the germline ends. Germline CDR1 MGHRA, CDR2 YSYEKL. The CDR3 has 12 residues. The CDR3 sequence is CASSDKGSGYTF. The CDR3 DNA is TGCGCCAGCAGCGATAAGGGTAGTGGCTACACCTTC.

V gene TRBV23-1 combines with J gene TRBJ2-5; tentative D call: TRBD1 (6 bases). TRBV23-1 is annotated as an ORF whose role is uncertain. The CDR3 spans 11 residues. The V end was cut by 6 bases, the J end by 7 bases, with 9 bases between. The CDR3, as DNA: TGCGCCAGCAGACAGACAGGGACCCAGTACTTC. Protein product: CASRQTGTQYF.